The 28 T cell receptor beta chains given below trace back to one sample, sequenced in a study of OX40 agonist ivuxolimab in advanced cancers. Measured with immunoSEQ multiplex PCR; TCRdb has only the in-frame clones, and not every one. Seen here are some 85,000 clones, 91% observed once, and the top ten hold about 2.3%. The specimen was CD4+ or CD8+ T cells sorted from blood, collected in a trial of the OX40 agonist ivuxolimab. The origin of the receptors is an adult with an advanced solid tumor such as melanoma, head and neck, liver or kidney cancer.

This clone was found a few times. In the same sample, other DNA sequences code for this CDR3. This rearrangement joins TRBV5-1 to TRBJ1-5; no reliable D call. The CDR3 totals 13 residues. CDR1 and CDR2 from the germline V gene are SGHRS and YFSETQ. V was clipped by 4 bases and J by 0 bases, with 5 bases between them. This chain's CDR3 is CASSPGSNQPQHF. DNA of the CDR3: TGCGCCAGCAGCCCGGGTAGCAATCAGCCCCAGCATTTT.

V and J are TRBV7-9 and TRBJ2-4; TRBD1 might be the D (6 bases). The CDR3 runs 15 residues. The V gene lost 5 bases and the J gene lost 3 bases, with 14 bases spanning the gap. Germline assignment: CDR1 SEHNR and CDR2 FQNEAQ (reference sequence). The DNA for the CDR3 is TGTGCCAGCAGCGCCGACAGGCCGAACAAAAACATTCAGTACTTC. Its protein is CASSADRPNKNIQYF.

The rearrangement uses TRBV5-4 and TRBJ2-7; D gene uncertain. From germline, CDR1 is SGHNT and CDR2 YYREEE (reference sequence). The V end lost 4 bases, the J end lost 0 bases, and 14 bases lay between the germline ends. The CDR3 extends over 15 amino acids. The CDR3: CASSARGPTSYEQYF. The CDR3 nucleotides are TGTGCCAGCAGCGCGAGAGGACCGACCTCCTACGAGCAGTACTTC.

The rearrangement joins TRBV19 to TRBJ1-3; TRBD1 is a possible D gene (5 bases). V lost 7 bases to trimming and J lost 7 bases, with 20 bases between them. The CDR3 sequence is 15 residues long. Germline V gene sequence: CDR1 LNHDA, CDR2 SQIVND (reference sequence). Here the CDR3 reads CASTPPLGQRNTIYF. The DNA of the CDR3 is TGTGCCAGTACCCCGCCTTTGGGGCAGCGGAACACCATATATTTT.

The count of this clone is one. The chain links TRBV30 to TRBJ2-1; TRBD2 aligns across 13 bases. CDR1 and CDR2 from the germline V gene are GTSNPN and SVGIG (reference sequence). The CDR3 sequence is 14 residues long. V dropped 4 bases and J dropped 6; count of bases not matched to a gene: 3. This CDR3 reads CAWIGLAGANEQFF. Written as DNA, the CDR3 is TGTGCCTGGATCGGACTAGCGGGGGCCAATGAGCAGTTCTTC.

The chain employs TRBV30 and TRBJ1-2; 9 bases match TRBD1. The CDR3 has 16 residues. Germline V gene sequence: CDR1 GTSNPN, CDR2 SVGIG (reference sequence). The CDR3 loop is CALTRTGEKRGYGYTF. CDR3 nucleotides: TGTGCACTGACCAGGACAGGGGAGAAAAGGGGCTATGGCTACACCTTC. Full variable domain (missing parts from reference TRBV30 and TRBJ1-2): SQTIHQWPATLVQPVGSPLSLECTVEGTSNPNLYWYRQAAGRGLQLLFYSVGIGQISSEVPQNLSASRPQDRQFILSSKKLLLSDSGFYLCALTRTGEKRGYGYTFGSGTRLTVV.

The CDR3 loop is CASSLGPSGELFF. The CDR3 DNA is TGTGCCAGCAGCTTAGGCCCCTCCGGGGAGCTGTTTTTT. The chain carries TRBV7-9 and TRBJ2-2, with D uncertain. There are 13 residues in the CDR3. The V gene's germline CDR1 is SEHNR and CDR2 FQNEAQ (reference sequence). The germline V and J ends were trimmed by 1 base and 6 bases, with 6 bases remaining between them.

The sample holds a few counts of this clone. V is TRBV28 and J is TRBJ1-2, with a possible D match to TRBD1 (5 bases). The germline CDR1 and CDR2 sequences are MDHEN and SYDVKM. The ends were cut back, 4 bases at V and 4 bases at J, with 10 bases in the middle. CDR3 length: 13 amino acids. The DNA for the CDR3 is TGTGCCAGCAGTTCAGGGAACGGCTATGGCTACACCTTC. Translation: CASSSGNGYGYTF.

In this sample, this clone turned up a few times. The chain has TRBV4-2 and TRBJ1-2; D is undetermined. The CDR3 has 13 residues. Germline V lookup: CDR1 LGHNA, CDR2 YNFKEQ. V lost 0 bases, J lost 8 bases, and 10 bases lay in between. The CDR3 DNA is TGTGCCAGCAGCCAAGATCTTCTTTGGGGCTACACCTTC. Translation gives CASSQDLLWGYTF.

J is TRBJ2-3 and V is TRBV5-1; 9 bases fit TRBD1. Unmatched junction bases numbered 7, after V lost 7 bases and J lost 4 bases. The CDR3 length is 14 residues. CDR1 and CDR2 (germline): SGHRS, YFSETQ. CDR3 bases: TGCGCCAGCGAGGGTGGGACAGGGCCAGATACGCAGTATTTT. Its protein is CASEGGTGPDTQYF.

This chain joins TRBV7-9 and TRBJ1-4; D call uncertain. Trimming took 5 bases from V and 8 from J, leaving 12 bases between them. Germline V gene lookup returns CDR1 SEHNR and CDR2 FQNEAQ (reference sequence). The CDR3 runs to 13 residues. The CDR3: CASSPAEAEKLFF. In DNA form, the CDR3 reads TGTGCCAGCAGCCCCGCCGAGGCCGAAAAACTGTTTTTT.

V usage is TRBV6-5 and J usage is TRBJ2-1; maybe TRBD2 (6 bases). Per germline, CDR1 MNHEY and CDR2 SVGAGI. The V and J ends lost 5 bases and 4 bases respectively, with 15 bases between them. CDR3 length: 15 amino acids. The CDR3 DNA sequence: TGTGCCAGCAGTCCGTTTAGCGGAAATTACAATGAGCAGTTCTTC. The encoded protein is CASSPFSGNYNEQFF.

The V and J genes are TRBV9 and TRBJ1-3; D uncertain. CDR1 SGDLS and CDR2 YYNGEE come from the germline V gene. The CDR3 is made up of 15 amino acids. Trimming pared 0 bases from V and 0 bases from J, leaving 7 bases between. The CDR3 DNA sequence: TGTGCCAGCAGCGTAGGACCGATCTCTGGAAACACCATATATTTT. Its protein is CASSVGPISGNTIYF. Full variable domain (missing parts from reference TRBV9 and TRBJ1-3): DSGVTQTPKHLITATGQRVTLRCSPRSGDLSVYWYQQSLDQGLQFLIQYYNGEERAKGNILERFSAQQFPDLHSELNLSSLELGDSALYFCASSVGPISGNTIYFGEGSWLTVV.

This rearrangement joins TRBV23-1 to TRBJ1-2; D unresolved. TRBV23-1 carries the ORF label, with uncertain function. The CDR3 is made up of 12 amino acids. The V end lost 4 bases, the J end lost 6 bases, and 9 bases lay between the germline ends. The CDR3 protein is CASSPSTDGYTF. The CDR3 nucleotides are TGCGCCAGCAGTCCTTCGACTGATGGCTACACCTTC.

The CDR3 nucleotides read TGTGCCAGCAGCGAGCTCCCCGGGAGGGGCTACAATGAGCAGTTCTTC. Amino acids: CASSELPGRGYNEQFF. This sequence joins TRBV28 and TRBJ2-1; the match to TRBD2 covers 8 bases. The CDR3 consists of 16 residues. Germline CDR1 and CDR2: MDHEN and SYDVKM. The ends lost 6 bases at V and 3 bases at J; junction bases unmatched: 10.

This clone was seen a handful of times. V gene TRBV29-1 combines with J gene TRBJ1-1, with 7 nucleotides matching TRBD1. The V gene end was trimmed by 7 bases and the J gene end by 0 bases; junction bases not matched to a gene: 2. Per germline, CDR1 SQVTM and CDR2 ANQGSEA. The CDR3 has 12 residues. CDR3 loop: CSEGQLNTEAFF. The CDR3 nucleotides are TGCAGCGAGGGACAGTTGAACACTGAAGCTTTCTTT.

V is TRBV28 and J is TRBJ1-1; 12 nucleotides line up with TRBD1. Germline values: CDR1 MDHEN, CDR2 SYDVKM. The CDR3 length is 14 residues. Losses at the gene ends were 10 bases for V and 6 bases for J; bases not matched to a gene: 9. CDR3 region: CATLPGQGASEAFF. The CDR3 DNA reads TGTGCCACTCTGCCGGGACAGGGGGCTTCTGAAGCTTTCTTT.

The gene calls are TRBV6-5 and TRBJ2-5, with TRBD2 identical over 7 bases. Germline CDR1 MNHEY, CDR2 SVGAGI. This CDR3 is 15 amino acids long. The trim removed 0 bases at V and 4 bases at J, leaving 5 bases unmatched. This CDR3 is CASSYSRLARETQYF. The CDR3 nucleotides are TGTGCCAGCAGTTACTCCCGACTAGCCCGAGAGACCCAGTACTTC.

V is TRBV30 and J is TRBJ2-1; tentative D call: TRBD2 (5 bases). The V and J ends lost 1 base and 0 bases respectively, with 7 bases between them. Germline V gene data show CDR1 as GTSNPN and CDR2 as SVGIG (reference sequence). The CDR3 is 14 residues long. Here the CDR3 reads CAWSGTGSYNEQFF. The DNA for the CDR3 is TGTGCCTGGAGTGGGACTGGCTCCTACAATGAGCAGTTCTTC.

This chain connects TRBV29-1 to TRBJ1-1, with D hard to call. Trimming left V 4 bases short and J 8 bases short, with 14 bases between. CDR3 length: 12 amino acids. Germline CDR1 and CDR2: SQVTM and ANQGSEA. The CDR3 DNA sequence: TGCAGCGTTGGAGACGATTGGAGGGAAGCTTTCTTT. Translation: CSVGDDWREAFF. Combining the CDR3 with reference TRBV29-1 and TRBJ1-1 gives the whole variable domain SAVISQKPSRDICQRGTSLTIQCQVDSQVTMMFWYRQQPGQSLTLIATANQGSEATYESGFVIDKFPISRPNLTFSTLTVSNMSPEDSSIYLCSVGDDWREAFFGQGTRLTVV.

This clone was observed a single time. This sequence joins TRBV7-2 and TRBJ1-2, with TRBD1 as a possible D gene (6 bases). The V gene lost 0 bases and the J gene lost 2 bases, with 7 bases spanning the gap. Germline V gene lookup returns CDR1 SGHTA and CDR2 FQGNSA. This CDR3 contains 14 residues. The CDR3 coding sequence is TGTGCCAGCAGCTTAGCGGACAGAAACTATGGCTACACCTTC. Translation: CASSLADRNYGYTF.

The chain has TRBV5-1 and TRBJ2-2, with 8 bases fitting TRBD1. Germline loops: CDR1 SGHRS, CDR2 YFSETQ. The CDR3 is 14 residues long. Trimming cost V 5 bases and J 3 bases; bases outside gene matches: 3. The CDR3 region is CASRRGQDTGELFF. CDR3 DNA: TGCGCCAGCAGGAGGGGACAGGACACCGGGGAGCTGTTTTTT.

The chain couples TRBV5-6 to TRBJ2-5, with 10 bases fitting TRBD2. The DNA end lines up better with TRBJ2-7; the J call may be wrong. Germline V gene data show CDR1 as SGHDT and CDR2 as YYEEEE. The CDR3 has 16 residues. CDR3 bases: TGTGCCAGCAGTTTTCTTGGACTAGCGGACTCCTACGAGCAGTACTTC. It encodes CASSFLGLADSYEQYF.

This chain connects TRBV4-2 to TRBJ2-6, with 12 positions matching TRBD2. The germline gives CDR1 LGHNA, CDR2 YNFKEQ. The CDR3 has 20 amino acids. Unmatched junction bases numbered 6, after V lost 0 bases and J lost 0 bases. The DNA of the CDR3 is TGTGCCAGCAGCCAAGAACTAGCGGGGGGTGCCTCCTCTGGGGCCAACGTCCTGACTTTC. Translation gives CASSQELAGGASSGANVLTF.

This clone has only one observation. The chain uses TRBV23-1 and TRBJ2-7; no firm D call. TRBV23-1 is an ORF, and what it does is uncertain. There are 16 residues in the CDR3. The germline V and J ends were trimmed by 3 bases and 3 bases, with 18 bases remaining between them. The CDR3 DNA reads as TGCGCCAGCAGTCACACGGACCCCGGGCCGGGCTACGAGCAGTACTTC. This translates into CASSHTDPGPGYEQYF.

V gene TRBV18 combines with J gene TRBJ1-4, with D unclear. This CDR3 is 14 amino acids long. V was pared by 2 bases and J by 0 bases, with 4 bases between. Germline values: CDR1 KGHSH, CDR2 LQKENI. The CDR3 is CASSPRSTNEKLFF. CDR3 DNA sequence: TGTGCCAGCTCACCAAGATCAACTAATGAAAAACTGTTTTTT. Full variable domain (remainder filled in from reference TRBV18 and TRBJ1-4): NAGVMQNPRHLVRRRGQEARLRCSPMKGHSHVYWYRQLPEEGLKFMVYLQKENIIDESGMPKERFSAEFPKEGPSILRIQQVVRGDSAAYFCASSPRSTNEKLFFGSGTQLSVL.

The J gene is TRBJ1-2, the V gene TRBV10-3; weak D call: TRBD1 (6 bases). With 3 bases removed from V and 3 bases from J, the gap between germline ends came to 11 bases. Germline values: CDR1 ENHRY, CDR2 SYGVKD. The CDR3 extends over 14 amino acids. The CDR3 coding sequence is TGTGCCATCAGTGATTCAGGGGAGCACTATGGCTACACCTTC. Encoded protein: CAISDSGEHYGYTF.

The chain joins TRBV7-9 to TRBJ1-1, with D uncertain. Germline V CDR1 and CDR2: SEHNR, FQNEAQ (reference sequence). The CDR3 length is 14 residues. The ends were cut back, 0 bases at V and 2 bases at J, with 7 bases in the middle. The CDR3 protein is CASSLAQRNTEAFF. CDR3 nucleotides: TGTGCCAGCAGCTTAGCTCAGCGTAACACTGAAGCTTTCTTT.